A single sample gave rise to the 10 T cell receptor beta chains below, sequenced in a study of T cells in localized non-small cell lung cancer. Sequencing was performed with immunoSEQ multiplex PCR; in TCRdb, only in-frame clones are kept and a portion is missing. The table includes roughly 67,000 clones, approximately 84% detected once. The specimen was peripheral blood, collected before any cancer treatment. The receptors originated from a female donor over 55 with stage I lung adenocarcinoma.

The CDR3 loop reads CASSQAWAGGRGYGYTF. CDR3 sequence (DNA): TGCGCCAGCAGCCAAGCTTGGGCGGGGGGGCGCGGCTATGGCTACACCTTC. The chain is built from TRBV4-1 and TRBJ1-2, with TRBD1 as a possible D gene (6 bases). CDR1 MGHRA and CDR2 YSYEKL come from the germline V gene. The CDR3 contains 17 residues. V dropped 1 base and J dropped 4 bases, with 19 bases sitting between them.

The J gene is TRBJ2-5, the V gene TRBV5-4; tentatively, D is TRBD2 (5 bases). The CDR3 loop spans 14 amino acids. Per germline, CDR1 SGHNT and CDR2 YYREEE (reference sequence). Trimming left V 7 bases short and J 2 bases short, with 15 bases between. This chain's CDR3 is CASARPGRQETQYF. The CDR3 DNA is TGTGCCAGCGCTCGCCCGGGGAGACAAGAGACCCAGTACTTC.

There are a few counts of this clone. The V call is TRBV5-1, the J call TRBJ1-1; D is unclear. This CDR3 has 15 amino acids. Per germline, CDR1 SGHRS and CDR2 YFSETQ. V lost 0 bases, J lost 1 base, and 10 bases lay in between. The CDR3 bases are TGCGCCAGCAGCTTGGAGGGAAGGGCGAACACTGAAGCTTTCTTT. Amino acids: CASSLEGRANTEAFF. The full variable domain, its missing parts supplied by reference TRBV5-1 and TRBJ1-1, is KAGVTQTPRYLIKTRGQQVTLSCSPISGHRSVSWYQQTPGQGLQFLFEYFSETQRNKGNFPGRFSGRQFSNSRSEMNVSTLELGDSALYLCASSLEGRANTEAFFGQGTRLTVV.

The chain links TRBV2 to TRBJ1-6, with D perhaps TRBD1 (5 bases). In germline, CDR1 is SNHLY, CDR2 FYNNEI. This CDR3 comprises 14 residues. V lost 4 bases to trimming and J lost 7 bases, with 11 bases between them. The CDR3 sequence: CASSGQGRNSPLHF. CDR3 bases: TGTGCCAGCAGTGGGCAGGGAAGGAATTCACCCCTCCACTTT.

This clone showed up just a few times. The chain has TRBV5-8 and TRBJ1-1; TRBD1 might be the D (6 bases). With 4 bases removed from V and 6 bases from J, the gap between germline ends came to 19 bases. The germline gives CDR1 SGHTS, CDR2 YDEGEE. The CDR3 extends over 15 amino acids. The CDR3, as DNA: TGTGCCAGCAGCCGGAGGACAGTCCGGGCCTCTGAAGCTTTCTTT. The encoded protein is CASSRRTVRASEAFF.

CDR3 sequence (DNA): TGTGCCAGTAAGTTTGGCCTCAGGTCTGGCTACACCTTC. It encodes CASKFGLRSGYTF. The chain couples TRBV19 to TRBJ1-2, with no clear D. Germline CDR1 is LNHDA and CDR2 is SQIVND (reference sequence). CDR3 length: 13 amino acids. V lost 7 bases, J lost 7 bases, and 16 bases lay in between.

The chain joins TRBV5-1 to TRBJ2-3, with a tentative D call TRBD2 (6 bases). The V gene's germline CDR1 is SGHRS and CDR2 YFSETQ. V was clipped by 5 bases and J by 3 bases, with 16 bases between them. This CDR3 has 15 amino acids. The CDR3 region has the DNA TGCGCCAGCAGGGCGGAGGCGGGATTGACAGATACGCAGTATTTT. Amino acid sequence: CASRAEAGLTDTQYF.

This clone showed up just once. The chain carries TRBV5-8 and TRBJ1-1; D gene ambiguous. The CDR3 loop spans 14 amino acids. Germline V gives CDR1 SGHTS, CDR2 YDEGEE. V shed 4 bases and J shed 6 bases, with 16 bases lying between them. CDR3 nucleotides: TGTGCCAGCAGCCTACCTCCGCAGATCGCTGAAGCTTTCTTT. Its protein is CASSLPPQIAEAFF.

The chain carries TRBV7-8 and TRBJ1-5; D is possibly TRBD1 (6 bases). Germline V lookup: CDR1 SGHVS, CDR2 FQNEAQ. The CDR3 has 14 residues. V lost 3 bases to trimming and J lost 7 bases, with 13 bases between them. CDR3 amino acids: CASSLFQGLQPQHF. CDR3 DNA sequence: TGTGCCAGCAGCTTGTTTCAGGGGCTGCAGCCCCAGCATTTT. The full variable domain, completed using reference TRBV7-8 and TRBJ1-5, is GAGVSQSPRYKVAKRGQDVALRCDPISGHVSLFWYQQALGQGPEFLTYFQNEAQLDKSGLPSDRFFAERPEGSVSTLKIQRTQQEDSAVYLCASSLFQGLQPQHFGDGTRLSIL.

This rearrangement joins TRBV5-4 to TRBJ2-7, with 8 bases identical to TRBD2. CDR1 and CDR2 from the germline V gene are SGHNT and YYREEE (reference sequence). The ends lost 7 bases at V and 2 bases at J; junction bases unmatched: 17. This CDR3 is built from 17 residues. CDR3 residues: CASLPGSGAGVAYEQYF. DNA of the CDR3: TGTGCCAGCTTACCCGGATCCGGAGCGGGAGTCGCCTACGAGCAGTACTTC.